The 15 T cell receptor beta chains in this list originate from one sample, sequenced in a study of T-cell reconstitution after alpha-beta-depleted transplantation in children. Unique molecular identifiers were used in preparing the TCRbeta library. TCRdb reprocessed the PCR reads via MiXCR and lists one record per CDR3 protein. The sample has 700,000 to 850,000 distinct CDR3 sequences, around 15% seen once. Sequencing was performed on PBMCs, mostly from graft donor cells, taken 360 days after TCRalphabeta/CD19-depleted stem cell transplant. The receptors here all came from a male patient between 10 and 17 years old who had a stem cell transplant for acute lymphoblastic leukemia, so the T cells may come from the graft donor.

The sample holds a few counts of this clonotype. The rearrangement joins TRBV12-3 or TRBV12-4 to TRBJ1-1; TRBD1 matches 8 bases. Trimming removed 3 bases from V and 1 base from J; junction bases left unmatched: 28. This CDR3 is built from 23 residues. The CDR3 region has the DNA TGTGCCAGCAGTTTCACTCTTTGGGGGATAGGGACAGGCGCATCCGACGGGAACACTGAAGCTTTCTTT. Protein sequence: CASSFTLWGIGTGASDGNTEAFF.

This clonotype was observed a few times. The J gene is TRBJ2-3, the V gene TRBV29-1; TRBD2 matches at 13 bases. From germline, CDR1 is SQVTM and CDR2 ANQGSEA. CDR3 length: 14 residues. V lost 7 bases to trimming and J lost 3 bases; unmatched junction nucleotides: 4. CDR3 in DNA: TGCAGCGGACGGACTAGCGGGAGTACAGATACGCAGTATTTT. Translation: CSGRTSGSTDTQYF.

This clonotype was counted a few times. J is TRBJ1-2 and V is TRBV7-2; 8 nucleotides align to TRBD1. The germline gives CDR1 SGHTA, CDR2 FQGNSA. Trimming took 0 bases from V and 7 from J; bases not matched to a gene: 7. The CDR3 has 15 amino acids. CDR3 in amino acids: CASSLAETGVFGYTF. The CDR3 DNA follows: TGTGCCAGCAGCTTAGCTGAGACAGGGGTTTTTGGCTACACCTTC.

V usage is TRBV15 and J usage is TRBJ2-5; 9 positions agree with TRBD1. V was pared by 5 bases and J by 4 bases, with 8 bases of the junction left unmatched. Germline V gene data show CDR1 as LNHNV and CDR2 as YYDKDF (reference sequence). The CDR3 is 15 residues long. DNA for the CDR3: TGTGCCACCAGCGACCGGGACAGGGAGCTAGAGACCCAGTACTTC. As protein: CATSDRDRELETQYF.

In its sample, this clonotype was seen a few times. The V gene is TRBV29-1, the J gene TRBJ1-1, with TRBD1 matching over 9 bases. CDR1 is SQVTM, CDR2 ANQGSEA, per germline. The V gene end was trimmed by 3 bases and the J gene end by 13 bases; junction bases not matched to a gene: 12. This CDR3 has 13 residues. CDR3 region: CSVERRGQGFDFF. DNA of the CDR3: TGCAGCGTTGAGAGACGGGGACAGGGTTTTGATTTCTTT.

Points on this clonotype: Being one base from a much bigger clone, this may be a read error. The chain combines TRBV5-1 with TRBJ1-4; D ambiguous. The V gene's germline CDR1 is SGHRS and CDR2 YFSETQ. The CDR3 runs to 16 residues. V was pared by 6 bases and J by 0 bases, with 15 bases between. The CDR3 DNA reads TGCGCCAGCACCACCGAACTGACTGCAACTAATGAAAAACTGTTTTTT. As protein: CASTTELTATNEKLFF.

This clonotype was observed at least ten times. This chain joins TRBV7-9 and TRBJ2-7; D gene uncertain. This CDR3 contains 15 residues. Trimming removed 5 bases from V and 6 bases from J, with 20 bases in between. Germline V gene data show CDR1 as SEHNR and CDR2 as FQNEAQ (reference sequence). The CDR3 DNA follows: TGTGCCAGCAGCACAACGGTCCGCCCTACGCCCGAGCAGTACTTC. Encoded protein: CASSTTVRPTPEQYF.

In this sample, this clonotype turned up a few times. V is TRBV10-3 and J is TRBJ2-7; the D call may be TRBD1 or TRBD2 (8 bases each). The CDR3 runs to 15 residues. The V gene's germline CDR1 is ENHRY and CDR2 SYGVKD. The V end lost 4 bases, the J end lost 3 bases, and 16 bases lay between the germline ends. This CDR3 reads CAISGIAGQVYEQYF. CDR3 nucleotides: TGTGCCATCAGTGGAATAGCGGGACAGGTCTACGAGCAGTACTTC.

This clonotype was detected ten times or more. The chain employs TRBV6-5 and TRBJ2-1; D uncertain. This CDR3 is 13 amino acids long. The germline V gene encodes CDR1 MNHEY and CDR2 SVGAGI. Trimming cost V 0 bases and J 6 bases, with 6 bases left between them. Written as DNA, the CDR3 is TGTGCCAGCAGTTACTCCCGACTCAATGAGCAGTTCTTC. This encodes CASSYSRLNEQFF.

The table lists this clonotype with many counts. The rearrangement uses TRBV11-3 and TRBJ2-1; the match to TRBD2 covers 7 bases. V dropped 6 bases and J dropped 10; count of bases not matched to a gene: 12. The CDR3 is 14 amino acids. Germline assignment: CDR1 SGHNT and CDR2 YENEEA. Written as DNA, the CDR3 is TGTGCCAGCAGTTCCGGGACTAATACAGGCGAGCAGTTCTTC. Its translation is CASSSGTNTGEQFF.

The V gene is TRBV20-1, the J gene TRBJ1-1; TRBD1 is a possible D gene (5 bases). This CDR3 has 12 residues. V shed 6 bases and J shed 1 base, with 9 bases lying between them. Germline-derived CDR1 and CDR2 are DFQATT and SNEGSKA (reference sequence). CDR3 nucleotides: TGCAGTGCGGGGGAGGGGAACACTGAAGCTTTCTTT. Its translation is CSAGEGNTEAFF.

This clonotype was recorded many times. V gene TRBV4-1 combines with J gene TRBJ2-5; D is unclear. The CDR3 is 13 residues long. V lost 6 bases and J lost 4, with 12 bases in between. Germline CDR1 MGHRA, CDR2 YSYEKL. The CDR3 protein is CASSLRARETQYF. DNA for the CDR3: TGCGCCAGCAGTCTTCGGGCCCGAGAGACCCAGTACTTC.

The genes are TRBV6-1 and TRBJ2-7; D may be TRBD1 (6 bases). There are 14 residues in the CDR3. Germline assignment: CDR1 MNHNS and CDR2 SASEGT. V dropped 6 bases and J dropped 1 base, with 13 bases sitting between them. The CDR3 DNA sequence: TGTGCCAGCAGGAACGACGGACAGTCCTACGAGCAGTACTTC. Its translation is CASRNDGQSYEQYF.

CDR3 protein: CASSSPEGYAYEQFF. CDR3 nucleotide sequence: TGTGCCAGCAGCTCCCCTGAGGGGTATGCCTATGAGCAGTTCTTC. The V gene is TRBV7-6, the J gene TRBJ2-1; tentatively, D is TRBD1 or TRBD2 (5 bases each). The germline V gene encodes CDR1 SGHVS and CDR2 FNYEAQ. V was clipped by 4 bases and J by 8 bases, with 18 bases between them. The CDR3 is 15 amino acids. The entire variable domain, with the rest obtained from reference TRBV7-6 and TRBJ2-1, is as follows: GAGVSQSPRYKVTKRGQDVALRCDPISGHVSLYWYRQALGQGPEFLTYFNYEAQQDKSGLPNDRFSAERPEGSISTLTIQRTEQRDSAMYRCASSSPEGYAYEQFFGPGTRLTVL.

The V call is TRBV7-3, the J call TRBJ2-1; TRBD2 agrees at 7 bases. From germline, CDR1 is SGHTA and CDR2 FQGTGA. This CDR3 region has 17 residues. The V and J ends lost 5 bases and 1 base, in that order; junction bases with no gene match: 11. CDR3: CASSPPTSFNSYNEQFF. CDR3 sequence (DNA): TGTGCCAGCAGCCCACCGACTAGCTTCAATTCCTACAATGAGCAGTTCTTC.